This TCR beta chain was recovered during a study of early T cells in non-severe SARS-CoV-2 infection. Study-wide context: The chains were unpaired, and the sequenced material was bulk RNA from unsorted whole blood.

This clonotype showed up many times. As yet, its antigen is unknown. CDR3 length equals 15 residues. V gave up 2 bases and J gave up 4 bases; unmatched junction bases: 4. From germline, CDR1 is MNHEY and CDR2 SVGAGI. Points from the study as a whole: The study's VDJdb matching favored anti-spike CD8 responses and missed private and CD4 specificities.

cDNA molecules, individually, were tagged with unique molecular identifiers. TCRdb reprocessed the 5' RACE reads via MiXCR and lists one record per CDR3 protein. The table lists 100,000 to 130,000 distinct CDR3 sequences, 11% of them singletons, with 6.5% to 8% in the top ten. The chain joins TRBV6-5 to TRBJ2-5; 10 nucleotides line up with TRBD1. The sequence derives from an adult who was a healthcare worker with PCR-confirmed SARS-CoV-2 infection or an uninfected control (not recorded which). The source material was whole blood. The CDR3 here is CASSYGQGGLETQYF. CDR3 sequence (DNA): TGTGCCAGCAGTTACGGACAGGGGGGCCTAGAGACCCAGTACTTC.